This TCR beta chain was documented in a study of blood T cell repertoires in COVID-19. The wider study: Some COVID-19 samples were acute and others convalescent; all came from the United States, Italy and Spain. The cDNA or gDNA used as material had been derived from T cells, B-cell-depleted T cells, or PBMCs.

In the original workflow: By means of reference gene primer amplification, nucleated cell counts were estimated. Sequenced by immunoSEQ multiplex PCR; TCRdb stores in-frame clones only, minus some. V and J calls and clone size follow that table, whereas D and trimming were derived from the DNA. The sample has about 180,000 clones; 87% are singletons. This CDR3 region has 12 residues. Germline V gene lookup returns CDR1 GTSNPN and CDR2 SVGIG (reference sequence). Trimming cost V 3 bases and J 8 bases, with 10 bases left between them. The TCR originated in a man aged 35-49 years with active or convalescent COVID-19. The gene calls are TRBV30 and TRBJ1-4; possibly TRBD1 for D (6 bases). Material: peripheral blood. In nucleotides, the CDR3 is TGTGCCTGGAGACAGGGCCACGAAAAACTGTTTTTT. Its translation: CAWRQGHEKLFF.